Below, 17 T cell receptor beta chains from the same sample are listed, as sequenced in a study of blood T cell repertoires in COVID-19 (dated by TCRdb to the early 2020s). Libraries were built with the immunoSEQ multiplex PCR assay. In TCRdb, the immuneACCESS table is reduced to in-frame sequences with V and J assigned. These tables do not hold every clone; where another copy was compared, an unresolved V gene accounts for under half, and the others remain unexplained. This sample holds 300,000 to 350,000 clones; 80% to 90% were observed only once. The top ten clonotypes cover about 2.7% of the sample. Sample: peripheral blood. All receptors come from a man aged 25-40 years with active or convalescent COVID-19.

The chain links TRBV4-1 to TRBJ1-1; perhaps TRBD1 as D (5 bases). The V end lost 5 bases, the J end lost 5 bases, and 6 bases lay between the germline ends. The CDR3 length is 11 residues. Germline CDR1 reads MGHRA; CDR2 reads YSYEKL. The DNA for the CDR3 is TGCGCCAGCAGCAGGGGAACTGAAGCTTTCTTT. It encodes CASSRGTEAFF.

This clone was seen only a few times. This sequence joins TRBV5-1 and TRBJ2-3, with 7 nucleotides matching TRBD2. The germline V gene has CDR1 SGHRS and CDR2 YFSETQ. The CDR3 is made up of 15 amino acids. Losses at the gene ends were 0 bases for V and 2 bases for J; bases not matched to a gene: 3. The DNA of the CDR3 is TGCGCCAGCAGCTTGGTGGGGACTAACACAGATACGCAGTATTTT. It translates to CASSLVGTNTDTQYF.

This chain connects TRBV5-1 to TRBJ2-3, with 7 bases matching TRBD1. CDR1 is SGHRS and CDR2 is YFSETQ in the germline V gene. Trimming removed 8 bases from V and 2 bases from J; junction bases left unmatched: 8. The CDR3 runs 14 residues. The DNA of the CDR3 is TGCGCCAGTTTAGAGGGGGCTTACACAGATACGCAGTATTTT. Protein: CASLEGAYTDTQYF. The complete variable domain, with remaining parts taken from reference TRBV5-1 and TRBJ2-3, reads KAGVTQTPRYLIKTRGQQVTLSCSPISGHRSVSWYQQTPGQGLQFLFEYFSETQRNKGNFPGRFSGRQFSNSRSEMNVSTLELGDSALYLCASLEGAYTDTQYFGPGTRLTVL.

This clone has a single count. V gene TRBV30 combines with J gene TRBJ1-4; TRBD1 matches 7 bases. CDR1 and CDR2 from the germline V gene are GTSNPN and SVGIG (reference sequence). This CDR3 has 16 amino acids. V shed 5 bases, J shed 8 bases, and the junction held 17 bases outside the gene matches. CDR3 in DNA: TGTGCCTGGCGAAATGACAGGGACGGGTGGGGGGAAAAACTGTTTTTT. Encoded protein: CAWRNDRDGWGEKLFF. The whole variable domain, remainder taken from reference TRBV30 and TRBJ1-4, is SQTIHQWPATLVQPVGSPLSLECTVEGTSNPNLYWYRQAAGRGLQLLFYSVGIGQISSEVPQNLSASRPQDRQFILSSKKLLLSDSGFYLCAWRNDRDGWGEKLFFGSGTQLSVL.

CDR3 DNA: TGTGCCATCAGTGTGGGACTCGCATCGAGGGATACGCAGTATTTT. Protein product: CAISVGLASRDTQYF. The V call is TRBV10-3, the J call TRBJ2-3; D is possibly TRBD2 (6 bases). Germline CDR1 and CDR2: ENHRY and SYGVKD. Trimming shortened V by 4 bases and J by 6 bases, and 17 bases separated the two germline ends. This CDR3 region has 15 residues.

The chain couples TRBV11-2 to TRBJ2-5; 13 positions match TRBD2. CDR1 SGHAT and CDR2 FQNNGV come from the germline V gene. The CDR3 contains 16 residues. Losses at the gene ends were 5 bases for V and 2 bases for J; bases not matched to a gene: 5. The CDR3 coding sequence is TGTGCCAGCAGCCCTCGACTAGCGGGAGGACAAGAGACCCAGTACTTC. It encodes CASSPRLAGGQETQYF.

V usage is TRBV27 and J usage is TRBJ2-2, with TRBD2 identical over 12 bases. V lost 5 bases to trimming and J lost 3 bases; unmatched junction nucleotides: 7. Germline V CDR1 and CDR2: MNHEY, SMNVEV (reference sequence). This CDR3 spans 17 amino acids. CDR3 in DNA: TGTGCCAGCAGTAGGACTAGCGGGAAGTCGGACACCGGGGAGCTGTTTTTT. It is translated as CASSRTSGKSDTGELFF.

The genes are TRBV29-1 and TRBJ1-2; a weak D match, TRBD1 (6 bases). The germline V gene encodes CDR1 SQVTM and CDR2 ANQGSEA. This CDR3 spans 14 amino acids. V was pared by 4 bases and J by 8 bases, with 20 bases between. CDR3 loop: CSVASGGGEIGYTF. DNA of the CDR3: TGCAGCGTTGCCAGTGGCGGGGGCGAGATAGGCTACACCTTC.

V gene TRBV19 combines with J gene TRBJ2-5, with a weak D call TRBD2 (6 bases). CDR3 length: 13 residues. Germline CDR1 is LNHDA and CDR2 is SQIVND (reference sequence). V was shortened by 6 bases and J by 0 bases, with 8 bases between the two germline ends. CDR3 coding DNA: TGTGCCAGTAGACGGACTAACCAAGAGACCCAGTACTTC. It specifies CASRRTNQETQYF.

The chain has TRBV9 and TRBJ1-1; the match to TRBD1 covers 8 bases. The CDR3 has 16 amino acids. The J segment lost 0 bases and the V segment lost 2 bases, leaving 6 bases of the junction unmatched. Per the germline V gene, CDR1 is SGDLS and CDR2 is YYNGEE. CDR3 sequence reads: CASSVKGQGLNTEAFF. The CDR3 region has the DNA TGTGCCAGCAGCGTTAAAGGACAGGGCCTGAACACTGAAGCTTTCTTT.

The chain links TRBV7-2 to TRBJ2-7; 8 positions match TRBD1. Looked up from germline, CDR1 is SGHTA and CDR2 is FQGNSA. The junction had 2 bases not matched to a gene; V was cut back by 4 bases and J by 6 bases. The CDR3 consists of 12 residues. The CDR3 region has the DNA TGTGCCAGCAGCTGGACAGGGACCGAGCAGTACTTC. Residues: CASSWTGTEQYF.

The chain joins TRBV21-1 to TRBJ2-1; TRBD2 is taken as the D call from the table, unchecked against the DNA. TRBV21-1 has pseudogene status. The CDR3 is made up of 16 amino acids. CDR3 coding DNA: TGTGCCAGCAGCAAAGGGCGGGGGCCGTCCTACAATGAGCAGTTCTTC. It is translated as CASSKGRGPSYNEQFF.

CDR3 protein: CASSFASGNEKLFF. CDR3 coding DNA: TGTGCCAGCAGCTTCGCCAGCGGCAATGAAAAACTGTTTTTT. The rearrangement joins TRBV5-5 to TRBJ1-4; D is unclear. V was trimmed by 2 bases and J by 5 bases, leaving 10 bases between them. CDR1 and CDR2 (germline): SGHKS, YYEKEE (reference sequence). The CDR3 runs 14 residues. The variable domain in full, with the rest retrieved from reference TRBV5-5 and TRBJ1-4, is DAGVTQSPTHLIKTRGQQVTLRCSPISGHKSVSWYQQVLGQGPQFIFQYYEKEERGRGNFPDRFSARQFPNYSSELNVNALLLGDSALYLCASSFASGNEKLFFGSGTQLSVL.

CDR3 DNA: TGTGCCAGCAGCTTGGTCGGACAGGTACTCACAGATACGCAGTATTTT. It yields the protein CASSLVGQVLTDTQYF. This chain joins TRBV5-4 and TRBJ2-3; 7 nucleotides match TRBD1. V was clipped by 0 bases and J by 2 bases; unmatched bases: 6. CDR3 size: 16 residues. The germline V gene has CDR1 SGHNT and CDR2 YYREEE (reference sequence).

The chain uses TRBV9 and TRBJ2-3; 9 nucleotides agree with TRBD2. V lost 0 bases to trimming and J lost 6 bases; unmatched junction nucleotides: 2. The CDR3 runs 14 residues. The germline CDR1 and CDR2 sequences are SGDLS and YYNGEE. The CDR3 DNA reads TGTGCCAGCAGCGTAGAAAGCGGGAGGGATACGCAGTATTTT. Translated: CASSVESGRDTQYF.

Written as DNA, the CDR3 is TGTGCCTGGAGTGCACTAGCGGGGGCTTCCAATGAGCAGTTCTTC. It is translated as CAWSALAGASNEQFF. The chain employs TRBV30 and TRBJ2-1; 11 nucleotides match TRBD2. There are 15 residues in the CDR3. CDR1 is GTSNPN, CDR2 SVGIG, per germline (reference sequence). J lost 6 bases, V lost 1 base, and 5 bases had no gene match. Based on the CDR3 plus reference TRBV30 and TRBJ2-1, the full variable domain is SQTIHQWPATLVQPVGSPLSLECTVEGTSNPNLYWYRQAAGRGLQLLFYSVGIGQISSEVPQNLSASRPQDRQFILSSKKLLLSDSGFYLCAWSALAGASNEQFFGPGTRLTVL.

The rearrangement uses TRBV6-4 and TRBJ2-1, with TRBD2 matching 13 bases. The V segment lost 5 bases and the J segment 1 base; nucleotides outside the gene matches: 8. The germline V gene encodes CDR1 MRHNA and CDR2 SNTAGT. The CDR3 is 18 residues long. The CDR3: CASSYGLAGVGSYNEQFF. Here the CDR3 DNA reads TGTGCCAGCAGTTATGGACTAGCGGGAGTAGGATCCTACAATGAGCAGTTCTTC.